Described below is a single T cell receptor (beta chain) sequence and its context. What it binds is unknown. Vbeta (60) and Jbeta (13) primers were used in the PCR. The method was immunoSEQ multiplex PCR; TCRdb's version includes in-frame clones alone and lacks a portion of them. The sample records 100,000 to 120,000 clones, more than 70% being singletons. The data stem from a study of cytomegalovirus exposure and HLA in healthy donors. The overall study: Genetic ancestry analysis placed around 76% of the 398 donors that were genotyped in the Caucasian-associated cluster. Study results and caveats: Productive status was seen about 90% or about 30% of the time for most TCR beta V segments in an earlier analysis. Some V segments could not be told apart, so they were left out, TRBV6-2 and TRBV6-3 among them. 150 or so TCR beta chains were listed as cytomegalovirus-associated.

CDR3 length equals 14 residues. Per germline, CDR1 MDHEN and CDR2 SYDVKM. Losses at the gene ends were 6 bases for V and 3 bases for J; bases not matched to a gene: 4. The receptor was isolated from a man in his thirties or forties in good health and CMV-seronegative. Sequencing used PBMCs. V is TRBV28 and J is TRBJ2-7; TRBD2 matches at 11 bases. CDR3 region: CASRPGTSGYEQYF. The CDR3 DNA reads as TGTGCCAGCAGACCCGGGACTAGCGGCTACGAGCAGTACTTC.